Reported below is one T cell receptor beta chain. Its antigen target is currently unknown. Nothing much larger sits one base from this clone, and base qualities are not available. The record originates from a study of T-cell reconstitution after alpha-beta-depleted transplantation in children (dated by TCRdb to 2016 to 2018). Looking at the study overall: The study quantitatively tracked T-cell immune reconstitution after TCRalphabeta/CD19-depleted allogeneic hematopoietic cell transplantation in children using TCR repertoire profiling. Study-wide conclusions, independent of this receptor: Over subsequent months, a decline in hyperexpanded clone frequencies was noted, and after one year, T-cell counts and TCRbeta diversity were mostly ascribed to newly produced T cells. About two months after transplant, the apparently early recovery of alphabetaT-cell counts reportedly depended on just several hundred clones that had expanded rapidly and came from non-depleted graft cells. In some patients, high TCRbeta diversity at day 60 was attributed to recipient T cells and intrathymic progenitors that had survived conditioning.

The intended sense of this specimen's time point label: day 60 (about 2 months) after transplantation. This specimen's treatment or condition label, interpreted: allogeneic hematopoietic cell transplantation with graft depleted of TCRalphabeta T cells and CD19 B cells. Transplant recipients were children who received TCRalphabeta/CD19-depleted allogeneic hematopoietic cell grafts. The germline V gene encodes CDR1 LNHNV and CDR2 YYDKDF (reference sequence). Its CDR3 holds 14 amino acids, cysteine through phenylalanine. Only the CDR3 DNA stays, 42 bases, in frame from base 1. After removal of 7 bases from V and 7 bases from J, the junction retains 8 bases not matched to a gene. Receptor amplification or capture employed PCR. TCRdb lists the instrument as Illumina HiSeq 2500. To normalize quantification of the TCRbeta repertoire, the TCR libraries were built with molecular barcoding that relied on unique molecular identifiers. TCRdb took the public reads, trimmed them with fastp at Q25, ran MiXCR for clone calling and kept in-frame beta chains. Each record represents a unique CDR3 protein, reported with the most common genes and DNA among its rows. The sample table holds under 35,000 distinct CDR3 sequences, of which about 18% were seen once. Together, the top ten hold about a third of the sample.

The V and J genes are TRBV15 and TRBJ1-2; 11 central bases correspond to TRBD1. The origin of this receptor is a male patient between 2 and 15 years old who had a stem cell transplant for acute lymphoblastic leukemia, so the T cells may come from the graft donor. The sequences come from PBMCs, mostly from graft donor cells, collected 60 days after TCRalphabeta/CD19-depleted stem cell transplant. The CDR3 region reads CATMDRGRWAGYTF. The sequence in DNA is TGTGCCACCATGGACAGGGGGCGCTGGGCTGGCTACACCTTC.